This TCR beta chain was sequenced during a study of T cells in Graves' hyperthyroidism and ophthalmopathy. The source material, RNA transcripts, was used to amplify TCR beta CDR3 regions. The TCR CDR3 first-round RT-PCR relied on the HTBI primer set. TCRdb reprocessed the multiplex PCR reads via MiXCR and lists one record per CDR3 protein. The sample yields 95,000 to 100,000 distinct CDR3 sequences, roughly half seen once. CDR1 and CDR2 from the germline V gene are SQVTM and ANQGSEA. This CDR3 contains 11 residues. The V end lost 8 bases, the J end lost 8 bases, and 15 bases lay between the germline ends.

The chain links TRBV29-1 to TRBJ1-1, with D maybe TRBD1 (5 bases). The receptor's source is a woman aged 40 to 50 with Graves' hyperthyroidism. Sequences were obtained from blood. The CDR3 here is CSSVGAGEAFF. The CDR3 DNA reads TGCAGCTCCGTAGGGGCTGGGGAAGCTTTCTTT.